This T cell receptor (beta chain) was sequenced in a study of shared clonotypes between healthy human individuals. V dropped 0 bases and J dropped 3 bases, with 6 bases sitting between them. This CDR3 is built from 13 residues. Germline values: CDR1 SGDLS, CDR2 YYNGEE. Concerning this clone itself: Other DNA sequences in this sample translate to the same CDR3.

Sequencing used immunoSEQ multiplex PCR; TCRdb keeps in-frame clones, though not all of them. The sample has some 2 million clones, less than 95% seen once. Terminally differentiated effector memory CD45RA+ cells were left out of the naive CD8 fraction, which was CD45RO-negative and positively selected for CCR7. Sequences were obtained from naive CD8+ T cells sorted from blood. The chain combines TRBV9 with TRBJ1-1; tentatively, D is TRBD1 (5 bases). This clonotype originated in a man between 18 and 29 years old in good health. The CDR3 DNA follows: TGTGCCAGCAGCGTAGGCAGGGACACTGAAGCTTTCTTT. Translated: CASSVGRDTEAFF.